This passage covers 11 T cell receptor beta chains from one sample sequenced in a study of beta chain features in type 1 diabetes. Study results and caveats: Shorter TCRB CDR3s, moderately but significantly so, were found in Type 1 diabetes patients in all four CD4+ subsets.

Antigens for these TCRs are unknown. Sequenced material consisted of expressed TCRB transcripts (all of the isolated RNA was reverse transcribed). The assay was immunoSEQ multiplex PCR, and TCRdb's table has in-frame clones only and misses some. This sample carries 250,000 to 300,000 clones, 13% to 15% of them seen once, and the ten largest clones take about 0.017%. The specimen was naive CD4+ T cells from blood. Every receptor here comes from a man aged 30 to 45 with type 1 diabetes.

The chain carries TRBV28 and TRBJ2-7, with 7 bases that match TRBD2. V lost 1 base to trimming and J lost 3 bases; unmatched junction nucleotides: 3. Germline CDR1 is MDHEN and CDR2 is SYDVKM. The CDR3 spans 14 residues. In DNA form, the CDR3 reads TGTGCCAGCAGTTTATCCGGACTAGTCTACGAGCAGTACTTC. As protein: CASSLSGLVYEQYF.

The V and J genes are TRBV6-6 and TRBJ2-1, with 7 bases identical to TRBD1. The CDR3 runs to 15 residues. Germline loops: CDR1 MNHNY, CDR2 SVGAGI (reference sequence). V was pared by 7 bases and J by 5 bases, with 11 bases of the junction left unmatched. CDR3 coding DNA: TGTGCCAGCATAACCACCGGGACAGCCAACAATGAGCAGTTCTTC. This translates into CASITTGTANNEQFF.

This clone was recorded a few times. The rearrangement joins TRBV29-1 to TRBJ2-1, with TRBD1 identical over 7 bases. Germline assignment: CDR1 SQVTM and CDR2 ANQGSEA. V gave up 6 bases and J gave up 6 bases; unmatched junction bases: 11. The CDR3 contains 14 residues. CDR3 in amino acids: CSVARQGSVNEQFF. CDR3 DNA: TGCAGCGTGGCACGACAGGGATCGGTCAATGAGCAGTTCTTC.

The chain links TRBV5-1 to TRBJ2-2; D is ambiguous. V lost 7 bases to trimming and J lost 7 bases, with 14 bases between them. Looked up from germline, CDR1 is SGHRS and CDR2 is YFSETQ. This CDR3 has 13 residues. CDR3 nucleotides: TGCGCCAGCGAGGCGGAAATTGGCGGGGAGCTGTTTTTT. This gives the protein CASEAEIGGELFF. The whole variable domain, remainder taken from reference TRBV5-1 and TRBJ2-2, is KAGVTQTPRYLIKTRGQQVTLSCSPISGHRSVSWYQQTPGQGLQFLFEYFSETQRNKGNFPGRFSGRQFSNSRSEMNVSTLELGDSALYLCASEAEIGGELFFGEGSRLTVL.

Only a few counts were recorded for this clone. This rearrangement joins TRBV5-6 to TRBJ2-7; TRBD2 matches at 9 bases. V lost 7 bases and J lost 5; bases outside the gene matches: 7. The CDR3 has 13 amino acids. Germline CDR1 and CDR2: SGHDT and YYEEEE. The CDR3 reads CASPSGKVHEQYF. The CDR3 DNA sequence: TGTGCCAGCCCTAGCGGGAAGGTCCACGAGCAGTACTTC.

This rearrangement joins TRBV9 to TRBJ2-2, with 11 nucleotides matching TRBD1. The CDR3 covers 16 residues. V was pared by 4 bases and J by 6 bases, with 8 bases of the junction left unmatched. The V gene's germline CDR1 is SGDLS and CDR2 YYNGEE. CDR3 nucleotide sequence: TGTGCCAGCAGCTCAACCGGGACAGGGGGTTCCGGGGAGCTGTTTTTT. This sequence encodes CASSSTGTGGSGELFF.

The rearrangement joins TRBV7-2 to TRBJ1-2, with 9 bases identical to TRBD1. Germline CDR1 reads SGHTA; CDR2 reads FQGNSA. The CDR3 covers 14 residues. With 1 base clipped from V and 5 bases from J, the junction kept 2 bases outside the gene matches. This CDR3 reads CASSLVGTGYGYTF. The CDR3, as DNA: TGTGCCAGCAGCTTAGTTGGGACAGGGTATGGCTACACCTTC.

This clone was seen only a few times. The genes are TRBV12-5 and TRBJ2-3; D gene ambiguous. The CDR3 is made up of 13 amino acids. Between the trimmed V and J ends, which lost 5 bases and 4 bases, there was a span of 10 bases. Germline CDR1 is LGHNT and CDR2 is FRNRAP. CDR3 sequence (DNA): TGTGCTAGTGGTGAAAGCGAGGCAGATACGCAGTATTTT. Encoded protein: CASGESEADTQYF.

This clone appeared once. This chain uses TRBV6-5 with TRBJ1-5; D may be TRBD1 (6 bases). This CDR3 contains 14 residues. CDR1 and CDR2 (germline): MNHEY, SVGAGI. Trimming left V 7 bases short and J 5 bases short, with 15 bases between. CDR3 DNA: TGTGCCAGCACTAGCCTACAGGGATATCAGCCCCAGCATTTT. Protein product: CASTSLQGYQPQHF.

The rearrangement joins TRBV11-2 to TRBJ2-3; no clear D gene. CDR3 length equals 12 residues. The germline CDR1 and CDR2 sequences are SGHAT and FQNNGV. Trimming removed 7 bases at V and 5 bases at J, with 10 bases between. This CDR3 reads CASTALGDTQYF. The DNA for the CDR3 is TGTGCCAGCACCGCGCTCGGAGATACGCAGTATTTT.

Only a few counts were recorded for this clone. This chain links TRBV25-1 with TRBJ2-7; maybe TRBD1 (5 bases). Germline loops: CDR1 MGHDK, CDR2 SYGVNS. Trimming removed 3 bases from V and 1 base from J, with 13 bases in between. CDR3 length: 15 residues. As DNA, the CDR3 is TGTGCCAGCAGTGATCCAGGGCTCGGATCCTACGAGCAGTACTTC. This translates into CASSDPGLGSYEQYF.